This is a list of T cell receptor beta chains from one sample in a study of shared clonotypes between healthy human individuals. Profiled with immunoSEQ multiplex PCR; TCRdb holds only in-frame clones, not every one. Here the sample spans millions of clones, about 95% being singletons. Sequencing input: naive CD8+ T cells sorted from blood. All receptors derive from a man aged 18-30 years in good health. Both conserved end residues are part of each CDR3. D genes are given only for firm matches. Clone sizes are given selectively: once, few, many, or a class where the clone is expanded.

CDR3 protein,CDR3 DNA,J gene,clone size,D gene,V gene,CDR3 length
CASSLKGGAYNEQFF,TGTGCCAGCAGCTTAAAGGGGGGCGCCTACAATGAGCAGTTCTTC,TRBJ2-1,.,.,TRBV11-2,15
CASSHPDSSTDTQYF,TGTGCCAGCAGTCACCCGGATTCTAGCACAGATACGCAGTATTTT,TRBJ2-3,.,.,TRBV7-9,15
CASEGTTPTYEQYF,TGTGCCAGCGAAGGGACAACTCCTACCTACGAGCAGTACTTC,TRBJ2-7,.,.,TRBV2,14
CAISETINEQFF,TGTGCCATCAGTGAAACTATAAATGAGCAGTTCTTC,TRBJ2-1,.,.,TRBV10-3,12
CASSTTMEETQYF,TGTGCCAGCAGCACGACAATGGAAGAGACCCAGTACTTC,TRBJ2-5,.,.,TRBV5-6,13
CASSYGTNYEQYF,TGTGCCAGCAGCTACGGGACTAACTACGAGCAGTACTTC,TRBJ2-7,.,TRBD2,TRBV11-3,13
CASSALGQGGYEQYF,TGTGCCAGCAGCGCCCTAGGACAGGGTGGATACGAGCAGTACTTC,TRBJ2-7,.,TRBD1,TRBV9,15
CASSLGQGVNEQYF,TGTGCCAGCAGTTTAGGGCAGGGAGTCAACGAGCAGTACTTC,TRBJ2-7,.,.,TRBV27,14
CASSPRVTLNEQYF,TGTGCCAGCAGCCCCCGAGTGACCCTCAACGAGCAGTACTTC,TRBJ2-7,.,.,TRBV9,14
CASGGQGESEQYF,TGTGCCAGCGGGGGACAGGGGGAAAGCGAGCAGTACTTC,TRBJ2-7,.,TRBD1,TRBV6-5,13
CASSLSGISAAYEQYF,TGTGCCAGCAGCTTGTCTGGGATTTCTGCCGCCTACGAGCAGTACTTC,TRBJ2-7,.,.,TRBV5-4,16
CASSLWSGELFF,TGTGCCAGCAGTTTATGGAGCGGGGAGCTGTTTTTT,TRBJ2-2,.,.,TRBV27,12
CASSSFDSDEQYF,TGCGCCAGCAGCTCTTTCGACAGCGACGAGCAGTACTTC,TRBJ2-7,.,.,TRBV10-1,13
CAWSVGQGNQPQHF,TGTGCCTGGAGTGTCGGGCAGGGCAATCAGCCCCAGCATTTT,TRBJ1-5,few,.,TRBV30,14
CASSEGATSGNTIYF,TGTGCCAGCAGCGAGGGGGCTACCTCTGGAAACACCATATATTTT,TRBJ1-3,.,TRBD1,TRBV9,15
CASSLSGEQFF,TGTGCCAGCAGTTTATCGGGTGAGCAGTTCTTC,TRBJ2-1,few,.,TRBV27,11
CATFRGLAYNEQFF,TGTGCCACATTCAGGGGGCTCGCCTACAATGAGCAGTTCTTC,TRBJ2-1,.,TRBD1,TRBV7-8,14
CASSDSINSPLHF,TGTGCCAGCAGTGACTCGATCAATTCACCCCTCCACTTT,TRBJ1-6,.,.,TRBV6-5,13
CASSPPGFQETQYF,TGTGCCAGCTCCCCCCCGGGATTCCAAGAGACCCAGTACTTC,TRBJ2-5,.,.,TRBV2,14
CASSHGYSADTQYF,TGTGCCAGCAGCCACGGTTATTCCGCAGATACGCAGTATTTT,TRBJ2-3,once,.,TRBV5-6,14
CASSLVRRGQDGELFF,TGTGCCAGCAGCTTAGTGCGCAGGGGGCAAGACGGGGAGCTGTTTTTT,TRBJ2-2,.,TRBD1,TRBV7-8,16
CAWTKAASNTEAFF,TGTGCCTGGACCAAGGCAGCTTCGAACACTGAAGCTTTCTTT,TRBJ1-1,.,.,TRBV30,14
CASSLEGSGAYQETQYF,TGTGCCAGCAGCTTGGAGGGTAGCGGAGCCTATCAAGAGACCCAGTACTTC,TRBJ2-5,.,.,TRBV5-4,17
CASSEWDTGELFF,TGTGCCAGCAGTGAATGGGACACCGGGGAGCTGTTTTTT,TRBJ2-2,.,.,TRBV25-1,13
CSADRYTEAFF,TGCAGTGCTGACAGATACACTGAAGCTTTCTTT,TRBJ1-1,.,.,TRBV20-1,11